Below, 19 T cell receptor beta chains from the same sample are listed, as sequenced in a study of lymphopenia after photon versus proton radiotherapy. The method was immunoSEQ multiplex PCR; TCRdb's version includes in-frame clones alone and lacks a portion of them. The sample records over 35,000 clones, more than 70% being singletons. The specimen was peripheral blood, collected from a patient treated with proton-based radiotherapy. Receptors originate from a woman aged 65 to 85 with pancreatic cancer. Some clones in this sample may be carry-over from other donors' samples.

Here the CDR3 DNA reads TGTGCCACCAGCAGAGATCAAAGGGTCTACTCCTACGAGCAGTACTTC. Translating it yields CATSRDQRVYSYEQYF. The rearrangement uses TRBV15 and TRBJ2-7; the D is unclear. The germline V gene has CDR1 LNHNV and CDR2 YYDKDF (reference sequence). CDR3 length: 16 residues. V lost 0 bases and J lost 0, with 12 bases in between.

CDR3 in amino acids: CASSLGGGRFNEQFF. CDR3 nucleotides: TGTGCCAGCAGCTTGGGAGGGGGGAGGTTCAATGAGCAGTTCTTC. V is TRBV5-6 and J is TRBJ2-1; perhaps D is TRBD1 or TRBD2 (6 bases each). V lost 0 bases and J 6 bases, leaving 13 bases between the germline ends. The germline V gene has CDR1 SGHDT and CDR2 YYEEEE. This CDR3 spans 15 amino acids.

The chain uses TRBV30 and TRBJ1-4; tentative D call: TRBD1 (5 bases). The V gene lost 4 bases and the J gene lost 0 bases, with 9 bases spanning the gap. The CDR3 totals 14 residues. Germline lookup yields CDR1 GTSNPN and CDR2 SVGIG (reference sequence). CDR3 protein: CAWTRGTTNEKLFF. CDR3 DNA: TGTGCCTGGACCCGGGGGACAACTAATGAAAAACTGTTTTTT.

The rearrangement joins TRBV4-2 to TRBJ2-3, with TRBD1 matching over 8 bases. This CDR3 is built from 16 residues. V was clipped by 3 bases and J by 0 bases; unmatched bases: 5. The V gene's germline CDR1 is LGHNA and CDR2 YNFKEQ. CDR3 nucleotides: TGTGCCAGCAGCCACCTGACAGGGGATAGCACAGATACGCAGTATTTT. This sequence encodes CASSHLTGDSTDTQYF.

The V call is TRBV19, the J call TRBJ2-1, with D possibly matching TRBD2 (7 bases). V was clipped by 6 bases and J by 8 bases, with 20 bases between them. The CDR3 totals 15 residues. The germline CDR1 and CDR2 sequences are LNHDA and SQIVND (reference sequence). As DNA, the CDR3 is TGTGCCAGTAGAGGACGGAGAGGGGGAGGGGATGAGCAGTTCTTC. Translating gives CASRGRRGGGDEQFF.

The chain uses TRBV6-1 and TRBJ2-3; TRBD1 matches at 7 bases. Germline V gene data show CDR1 as MNHNS and CDR2 as SASEGT. The CDR3 contains 17 residues. Trimming at V came to 4 bases and at J to 3 bases, leaving 13 bases not matched to a gene. The chain's CDR3 is CASSALSRGTATDTQYF. The CDR3 nucleotides read TGTGCCAGCAGTGCCCTCAGTCGTGGGACAGCAACAGATACGCAGTATTTT.

The genes are TRBV28 and TRBJ1-2; tentative D call: TRBD1 (5 bases). V lost 4 bases and J lost 8, with 17 bases in between. The CDR3 extends over 14 amino acids. The V gene's germline CDR1 is MDHEN and CDR2 SYDVKM. CDR3 DNA: TGTGCCAGCAGTTCTTTCGGTGCAGGGCGAGGCTACACCTTC. The encoded protein is CASSSFGAGRGYTF.

V and J are TRBV27 and TRBJ2-1; 10 bases align to TRBD1. The ends lost 6 bases at V and 5 bases at J; junction bases unmatched: 4. This CDR3 has 14 amino acids. Per the germline V gene, CDR1 is MNHEY and CDR2 is SMNVEV (reference sequence). For the CDR3, the DNA is TGTGCCAGCAGCGGACAGGGGGTTGACAATGAGCAGTTCTTC. This encodes CASSGQGVDNEQFF.

The genes are TRBV30 and TRBJ2-1, with 9 bases aligning to TRBD2. With V trimmed by 3 bases and J by 6 bases, 6 bases remained unmatched. CDR1 and CDR2 from the germline V gene are GTSNPN and SVGIG (reference sequence). The CDR3 is 14 amino acids. The CDR3: CAWRAGGPGNEQFF. For the CDR3, the DNA is TGTGCCTGGAGGGCGGGAGGGCCAGGCAATGAGCAGTTCTTC.

The chain carries TRBV27 and TRBJ2-1; D may be TRBD2 (5 bases). CDR1 and CDR2 from the germline V gene are MNHEY and SMNVEV (reference sequence). Trimming left V 8 bases short and J 6 bases short, with 20 bases between. CDR3 length equals 15 residues. CDR3 protein: CASARETGIGNEQFF. As DNA, the CDR3 is TGTGCCAGCGCAAGAGAAACGGGGATCGGCAATGAGCAGTTCTTC.

The chain recombines TRBV7-9 with TRBJ2-1; TRBD2 matches at 11 bases. The V gene's germline CDR1 is SEHNR and CDR2 FQNEAQ (reference sequence). The CDR3 spans 16 residues. V gave up 3 bases and J gave up 11 bases; unmatched junction bases: 12. This CDR3 is CASSFQGGTSGDKQFF. CDR3 bases: TGTGCCAGCAGCTTTCAGGGGGGGACTAGCGGAGATAAGCAGTTCTTC.

CDR3 DNA: TGTGCCAGCACCCTTCCACCTAACTATGGCTACACCTTC. It specifies CASTLPPNYGYTF. The genes are TRBV28 and TRBJ1-2; D remains unclear. Germline V gene sequence: CDR1 MDHEN, CDR2 SYDVKM. The V end was cut by 7 bases, the J end by 0 bases, with 9 bases between. This CDR3 has 13 amino acids.

The V call is TRBV6-1, the J call TRBJ1-6; D gene unclear. From germline, CDR1 is MNHNS and CDR2 SASEGT. V shed 3 bases and J shed 8 bases, with 17 bases lying between them. The length of the CDR3 is 16 residues. The CDR3 region is CASSDPFGRVDSPLHF. CDR3 nucleotides: TGTGCCAGCAGTGACCCTTTCGGACGGGTAGATTCACCCCTCCACTTT.

The CDR3: CASSLGVAYNEQFF. For the CDR3, the DNA is TGTGCCAGCAGTTTAGGAGTAGCGTACAATGAGCAGTTCTTC. The chain recombines TRBV27 with TRBJ2-1; D is possibly TRBD2 (5 bases). V was cut by 2 bases and J by 4 bases, with 9 bases left in between. From germline, CDR1 is MNHEY and CDR2 SMNVEV (reference sequence). The CDR3 totals 14 residues.

This chain connects TRBV6-1 to TRBJ2-7, with 8 positions matching TRBD1. CDR1 is MNHNS, CDR2 SASEGT, per germline. CDR3 length equals 15 residues. Trimming cost V 3 bases and J 3 bases; bases outside gene matches: 7. The CDR3 nucleotides are TGTGCCAGCAGTGATCGGACAGGGCGATTCTACGAGCAGTACTTC. Its translation: CASSDRTGRFYEQYF.

This rearrangement joins TRBV11-1 to TRBJ2-1; 10 positions match TRBD2. Germline assignment: CDR1 SGHAT and CDR2 FQDESV (reference sequence). With 6 bases clipped from V and 6 bases from J, the junction kept 14 bases outside the gene matches. This CDR3 is built from 17 residues. CDR3 nucleotide sequence: TGTGCCAGCAGTCCTAGGACTAGCGGAGCACTCTTCAATGAGCAGTTCTTC. Its protein is CASSPRTSGALFNEQFF.

J is TRBJ2-1 and V is TRBV11-2; 14 nucleotides match TRBD2. CDR3 length: 17 residues. Germline-derived CDR1 and CDR2 are SGHAT and FQNNGV. Trimming removed 5 bases from V and 6 bases from J; junction bases left unmatched: 9. The DNA for the CDR3 is TGTGCCAGCAGCCCCCAGGGACTAGCGGGAGCCTCCAATGAGCAGTTCTTC. Residues: CASSPQGLAGASNEQFF.

J is TRBJ2-3 and V is TRBV9, with TRBD2 matching 9 bases. Germline lookup yields CDR1 SGDLS and CDR2 YYNGEE. The J segment lost 6 bases and the V segment lost 3 bases, leaving 11 bases of the junction unmatched. CDR3 length equals 16 residues. CDR3: CASSGAPSGIGDTQYF. DNA for the CDR3: TGTGCCAGCAGCGGCGCCCCTAGCGGGATCGGTGATACGCAGTATTTT. The full variable domain, with the rest looked up from reference TRBV9 and TRBJ2-3, is DSGVTQTPKHLITATGQRVTLRCSPRSGDLSVYWYQQSLDQGLQFLIQYYNGEERAKGNILERFSAQQFPDLHSELNLSSLELGDSALYFCASSGAPSGIGDTQYFGPGTRLTVL.

The genes are TRBV5-1 and TRBJ1-1, with D perhaps matching TRBD1 (5 bases). In germline, CDR1 is SGHRS, CDR2 YFSETQ. This CDR3 region has 13 residues. Trimming took off 4 bases at V and 1 base at J, with 8 bases between the two ends. This CDR3 is CASSLTENTEAFF. CDR3 in DNA: TGCGCCAGCAGCCTGACAGAGAACACTGAAGCTTTCTTT.